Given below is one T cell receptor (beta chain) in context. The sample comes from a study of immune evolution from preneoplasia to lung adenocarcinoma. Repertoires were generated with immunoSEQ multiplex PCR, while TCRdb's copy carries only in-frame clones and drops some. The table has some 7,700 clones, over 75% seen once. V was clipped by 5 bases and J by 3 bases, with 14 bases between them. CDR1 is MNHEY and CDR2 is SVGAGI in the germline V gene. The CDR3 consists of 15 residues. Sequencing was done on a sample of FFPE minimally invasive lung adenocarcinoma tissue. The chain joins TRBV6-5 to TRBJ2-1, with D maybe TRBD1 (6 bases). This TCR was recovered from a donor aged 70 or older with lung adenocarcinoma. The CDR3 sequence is CASSQTHRDYNEQFF. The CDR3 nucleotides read TGTGCCAGCAGTCAAACCCACAGGGACTACAATGAGCAGTTCTTC.